This TCR beta chain was sequenced during a study of yellow fever vaccine responses in identical twins. General study results and limits: Twins showed a vaccine T cell response that reportedly seemed partly convergent, partly personalized.

V was shortened by 7 bases and J by 0 bases, with 9 bases between the two germline ends. The CDR3 has 12 amino acids. Germline loops: CDR1 SQVTM, CDR2 ANQGSEA. Concerning this clonotype itself: Its antigen is not known.

TCRdb re-analysed the RT-PCR reads in MiXCR, keeping a single row per CDR3 protein. The data contain over a thousand distinct CDR3 sequences, 65% to 85% of them singletons. This TCR was sampled from a woman aged 18-35 years who received the yellow fever vaccine. The sequencing here drew on T cells from blood (PBMCs), unsorted or a sorted subset (not recorded which), taken before or after yellow fever vaccination (not recorded which). The chain links TRBV29-1 to TRBJ1-1, with D possibly matching TRBD1 (5 bases). The CDR3 is CSAIGVNTEAFF. In nucleotides, the CDR3 is TGCAGCGCGATAGGGGTGAACACTGAAGCTTTCTTT.